This is a list of T cell receptor beta chains from one sample in a study of read filtering for tumor transcriptome and immune sequencing. One entry per CDR3 protein results from TCRdb running MiXCR on the reads. The repertoire holds fewer than 75,000 distinct CDR3 sequences, around 20% seen once, with approximately 18% in the top ten. Material for sequencing was a population of CD138-negative cells sorted from bone marrow. The receptors shown here come from a donor at least 40 years old with multiple myeloma. CDR3s include the opening cysteine and the closing phenylalanine or tryptophan. Each record gives: V gene, J gene, clone size, D gene, CDR3 DNA, CDR3 protein. D genes are given only for firm matches. The size of a clone is reported for some rows only, either as once, few or many, or as a class for expanded clones.

>TRBV23-1|TRBJ1-5|-|-
TGCGTCAGCAGTCAAATATGGACAGCCTACGTTAATCAGCCCCAGCATTTT
CVSSQIWTAYVNQPQHF
>TRBV7-2|TRBJ1-1|-|-
TGTGCCAGCAGCTCCCTGACAGCCCCGAACACTGAAGCTTTCTTT
CASSSLTAPNTEAFF
>TRBV20-1|TRBJ1-3|few|TRBD1
TGCAGTGCCCGGAGATGGCAGGGGGAAGAGAAAAACACCATATATTTT
CSARRWQGEEKNTIYF
>TRBV20-1|TRBJ1-1|few|-
TGCAGTGCTACGGGACATACGAACACTGAAGCTTTCTTT
CSATGHTNTEAFF
>TRBV5-1|TRBJ2-7|many|TRBD1
TGCGCCAGCTCATCTCTCCTCGGGGACAGGGATAGCGAGCAGTACTTC
CASSSLLGDRDSEQYF
>TRBV10-3|TRBJ1-1|few|-
TGTGCCATCAGTGCTCAGACCAGTATGAACACTGAAGCTTTCTTT
CAISAQTSMNTEAFF
>TRBV27|TRBJ2-5|many|-
TGTGCCAGCAGTCTGGGTCAGACCCAGTACTTC
CASSLGQTQYF
>TRBV5-1|TRBJ1-1|many|-
TGCGCCAGCAGCTGGGGCAGGGAAGGCACTGAAGCTTTCTTT
CASSWGREGTEAFF
>TRBV5-1|TRBJ2-1|many|TRBD2
TGCGCCAGCAGCCAAGGGGAAGCGGGGTCCGATGAGCAGTTCTTC
CASSQGEAGSDEQFF
>TRBV6-5|TRBJ1-4|many|-
TGTGCCAGCAGTTACGGGGGAGCCAATGAAAAACTGTTTTTT
CASSYGGANEKLFF
>TRBV7-9|TRBJ2-7|-|-
TGTGCCACCGACGGGGGCTACGAGCAGTACTTC
CATDGGYEQYF
>TRBV27|TRBJ1-1|many|-
TGTGCCAGCAGTTTAAACGGGAACCCGCACACTGAAGCTTTCTTT
CASSLNGNPHTEAFF
>TRBV2|TRBJ2-6|many|-
TGTGCCAGCAGTGAGACGAGGGGGGCCAACGTCCTGACTTTC
CASSETRGANVLTF
>TRBV28|TRBJ1-4|few|-
TGTGCCAGCAGTTTCCGAGGGGGGGAGGAAAAACTGTTTTTT
CASSFRGGEEKLFF
>TRBV28|TRBJ2-1|many|-
TGTGCCAGCAGCACCCACGAGGGGAAGCAGTTCTTC
CASSTHEGKQFF
>TRBV20-1|TRBJ1-5|many|-
TGCAGTTCCCGAAACGTAGTATATCAGCCCCAGCATTTT
CSSRNVVYQPQHF
>TRBV2|TRBJ1-5|many|-
TGTGCCAGCAGTGCCTGGGGAGGTGAGCAGCCCCAGCATTTT
CASSAWGGEQPQHF
>TRBV5-1|TRBJ1-1|few|-
TGCGCCAGCAGCTTGGGGGTAAGGGGGAACACTGAAGCTTTCTTT
CASSLGVRGNTEAFF
>TRBV12-3/TRBV12-4|TRBJ2-5|-|-
TGTGCCAGCAGTTTAGCGCTTGTCGCCCAGTACTTC
CASSLALVAQYF
>TRBV12-3/TRBV12-4|TRBJ1-5|many|-
TGTGCCAGCGGTCAGCCCCAGCATTTT
CASGQPQHF
>TRBV11-2|TRBJ2-7|few|-
TGTGCCAGCAGCTTAAACCAGGGTAGTTCTCAGCAGTACTTC
CASSLNQGSSQQYF
>TRBV28|TRBJ1-1|many|-
TGTGCCAGCAGTGAAAACACTGAAGCTTTCTTT
CASSENTEAFF
>TRBV30|TRBJ1-5|-|TRBD1
TGTGCCTGGAGTGTATTGGGACAGGGGAATCAGCCCCAGCATTTT
CAWSVLGQGNQPQHF
>TRBV12-3/TRBV12-4|TRBJ1-4|many|TRBD1
TGTGCCAGCAGTTCAGGACAGGGACCCTCTGTAGAACTGCTTTTT
CASSSGQGPSVELLF
>TRBV6-4|TRBJ2-1|many|-
TGTGCCAGCAGTGTCTCGGAAAGTAATGAGCAGTTCTTC
CASSVSESNEQFF
>TRBV5-1|TRBJ2-1|many|TRBD2
TGCGCCAGCAGCTTGGCTAGCGGGAGTATGAGTGAGCAGTTCTTC
CASSLASGSMSEQFF
>TRBV7-9|TRBJ1-4|many|-
TGTGCCAGCAGCCACACTCGGGACGGTGAACCGAATGAAAAACTGTTTTTT
CASSHTRDGEPNEKLFF
>TRBV10-3|TRBJ2-1|many|TRBD2
TGTGCCATCAGTGCGGCGGGGGACCAGGCGGAGCAGTTCTTC
CAISAAGDQAEQFF
>TRBV7-2|TRBJ1-2|-|-
TGTGCCAGCAGTCAGGAGATCTATGGCTACACCTTC
CASSQEIYGYTF
>TRBV29-1|TRBJ2-1|many|TRBD1
TGCAGCGTTGATCGGGGACAGCAACACAATGAGCAGTTCTTC
CSVDRGQQHNEQFF
>TRBV19|TRBJ2-5|-|-
TGTGCCAGGAGTAGGACAGCTAGTCAAGAGACCCAGTACTTC
CARSRTASQETQYF
>TRBV15|TRBJ1-1|many|-
TGTGCCACCAGCAGAGATCGGGGATATGAAGCTACCTTT
CATSRDRGYEATF
>TRBV29-1|TRBJ2-7|few|-
TGCAGCGTTGAAGATGAGGGCCCAAAAGGCCACGAGCAGTACTTC
CSVEDEGPKGHEQYF
>TRBV28|TRBJ1-6|many|-
TGTGCCAGCAGCCCGCGGCAGGGAGGAGGTTCACCCCTCCACTTT
CASSPRQGGGSPLHF
>TRBV12-3/TRBV12-4|TRBJ1-2|many|TRBD1
TGTGCCAGCAGTTTGGGGGGACAGGGCCCGGTCCGGAGTGGCTACACCTTC
CASSLGGQGPVRSGYTF
>TRBV6-6|TRBJ1-2|many|-
TGTGCCAGCACCGAACCTGGGGAAGGCTATGGCTACACCTTC
CASTEPGEGYGYTF
>TRBV27|TRBJ2-2|many|-
TGTGCCAGCAGTTCACAGGGTTTCTCGATCACCGGGGAGCTGTTTTTT
CASSSQGFSITGELFF
>TRBV3-1|TRBJ2-1|many|-
TGTGCCAGCAGCCAAGCCCCCGATCGGCAGTTCTTC
CASSQAPDRQFF
>TRBV14|TRBJ2-7|many|-
TGTGCCAGCAGCCAAGAGAGTGCCCTTGGGTACGAGCAGTACTTC
CASSQESALGYEQYF
>TRBV5-1|TRBJ2-1|many|TRBD2
TGCGCCAGCAGCTTGTCCGGCGGGAGACAGTTCTTC
CASSLSGGRQFF
>TRBV2|TRBJ1-1|many|TRBD1
TGTGCCAGCAGGACAGGGGGCATTGGGAACACTGAAGCTTTCTTT
CASRTGGIGNTEAFF
>TRBV28|TRBJ2-3|-|-
TGTGCCAGCAGTCCTCCTAGGGGCCAGCCAGATACGCAGTATTTT
CASSPPRGQPDTQYF
>TRBV6-2/TRBV6-3|TRBJ2-7|many|-
TGTGCCAGCAGACGGACTAACTCCTACGAGCAGTACTTC
CASRRTNSYEQYF
>TRBV7-3|TRBJ2-2|many|-
TGTGCCAGCAGCTTAATCCCGGGGGCGAGCACCGGGGAGCTGTTTTTT
CASSLIPGASTGELFF
>TRBV29-1|TRBJ2-7|many|TRBD2
TGCAGCGTTAGCGGGAGAGGCTACGAGCAGTACTTC
CSVSGRGYEQYF